The 7 T cell receptor beta chains reported below all come from one sample, sequenced in a study of T-cell memory formation after mild COVID-19. TCRdb called the 5' RACE reads again in MiXCR, with one record for every CDR3 protein. The sample has about 15,000 distinct CDR3 sequences, 20% to 25% seen once; the top ten hold 56%. Sequences were obtained from PBMCs or a T cell subset sorted from them (not recorded which). The receptors were gathered from a man between 18 and 35 years old who had mild COVID-19 (a few samples of this study predate the infection). Cell type and time point are not known.

This clonotype was detected many times. V and J are TRBV5-5 and TRBJ2-5; 8 positions agree with TRBD1. The CDR3 has 16 amino acids. Per germline, CDR1 SGHKS and CDR2 YYEKEE (reference sequence). V gave up 4 bases and J gave up 0 bases; unmatched junction bases: 8. Here the CDR3 reads CASSRPGGEDQETQYF. For the CDR3, the DNA is TGTGCCAGCAGCCGTCCAGGGGGCGAGGACCAAGAGACCCAGTACTTC.

This clonotype was found many times. The V and J genes are TRBV7-9 and TRBJ2-7, with D unresolved. Between the trimmed V and J ends, which lost 5 bases and 3 bases, there was a span of 14 bases. Germline V gene lookup returns CDR1 SEHNR and CDR2 FQNEAQ (reference sequence). The CDR3 runs 14 residues. CDR3 DNA sequence: TGTGCCAGCAGCAACCCGGACGGGCACTACGAGCAGTACGTC. This codes for CASSNPDGHYEQYV.

This clonotype was detected ten times or more. The V and J genes are TRBV29-1 and TRBJ2-3, with 14 bases aligning to TRBD2. CDR1 is SQVTM, CDR2 ANQGSEA, per germline. V shed 6 bases, J shed 0 bases, and the junction held 5 bases outside the gene matches. CDR3 length: 16 residues. This chain's CDR3 is CSVHGTSGGSTDTQYF. CDR3 bases: TGCAGCGTCCACGGGACTAGCGGGGGTAGCACAGATACGCAGTATTTT.

This clonotype was seen ten or more times. The rearrangement uses TRBV7-2 and TRBJ2-3, with a weak D call TRBD2 (5 bases). This CDR3 spans 13 amino acids. Trimming cost V 3 bases and J 1 base, with 5 bases left between them. The germline V gene has CDR1 SGHTA and CDR2 FQGNSA. The CDR3 spells CASSFGGTDTQYF. CDR3 nucleotides: TGTGCCAGCAGCTTCGGGGGCACAGATACGCAGTATTTT. The full variable domain, rest sourced from reference TRBV7-2 and TRBJ2-3, is GAGVSQSPSNKVTEKGKDVELRCDPISGHTALYWYRQSLGQGLEFLIYFQGNSAPDKSGLPSDRFSAERTGGSVSTLTIQRTQQEDSAVYLCASSFGGTDTQYFGPGTRLTVL.

Ten or more counts support this clonotype. V gene TRBV4-1 combines with J gene TRBJ2-1; the D gene could be TRBD1 or TRBD2 (5 bases each). There are 16 residues in the CDR3. With 4 bases removed from V and 6 bases from J, the gap between germline ends came to 19 bases. Germline V gene data show CDR1 as MGHRA and CDR2 as YSYEKL. Here the CDR3 DNA reads TGCGCCAGCAGCCTCCGGGACCCACTCGGGCGCAATGAGCAGTTCTTC. Amino acid sequence: CASSLRDPLGRNEQFF.

This clonotype occurred many times. This chain uses TRBV7-3 with TRBJ2-7, with a tentative D call TRBD1 (5 bases). Trimming pared 4 bases from V and 0 bases from J, leaving 10 bases between. Germline V CDR1 and CDR2: SGHTA, FQGTGA. This CDR3 region has 14 residues. The DNA for the CDR3 is TGTGCCAGCAGCTCCCACAGGAGCTCCTACGAGCAGTACGTC. Translation gives CASSSHRSSYEQYV.

This clonotype was seen ten or more times. The CDR3 reads CASSFPLGRGGRQETQYF. CDR3 sequence (DNA): TGTGCCAGCAGCTTCCCTTTGGGGCGGGGGGGTCGGCAAGAGACCCAGTACTTC. The chain recombines TRBV7-2 with TRBJ2-5, with 9 positions matching TRBD2. Germline V gene sequence: CDR1 SGHTA, CDR2 FQGNSA. This CDR3 is built from 18 residues. Unmatched junction bases numbered 13, after V lost 3 bases and J lost 2 bases. Full variable domain (remainder filled in from reference TRBV7-2 and TRBJ2-5): GAGVSQSPSNKVTEKGKDVELRCDPISGHTALYWYRQSLGQGLEFLIYFQGNSAPDKSGLPSDRFSAERTGGSVSTLTIQRTQQEDSAVYLCASSFPLGRGGRQETQYFGPGTRLLVL.